Listed below are T cell receptor beta chains from one sample, sequenced in a study of blood T cell repertoires in COVID-19. Profiled with immunoSEQ multiplex PCR; TCRdb holds only in-frame clones, not every one. This sample has some 180,000 clones, with approximately 86% found just once. Sequenced material: PBMCs or T cells enriched from blood (not recorded which). The receptor source for this set is a woman between 35 and 50 years old in a cohort exposed to, infected with or recovered from COVID-19 (not recorded which). CDR3s include the opening cysteine and the closing phenylalanine or tryptophan. The D gene is left open where the match is weak. Clone size, where shown, is once, few, many, or a class for clones that have expanded.

clone size	V gene	J gene	D gene	CDR3 DNA	CDR3 protein
.	TRBV29-1	TRBJ2-5	.	TGCAGCGTTGAAGACACCACCAGCGCGGAGACCCAGTACTTC	CSVEDTTSAETQYF
.	TRBV10-1	TRBJ2-7	.	TGCGCCAGCAGTCTGGAATCAGGGCACGAGCAGTACTTC	CASSLESGHEQYF
.	TRBV6-2/TRBV6-3	TRBJ1-6	.	TGTGCCAGCAGTCTTTCCAGACCCTACAGGGATTCTTCACCCCTCCACTTT	CASSLSRPYRDSSPLHF
.	TRBV30	TRBJ2-3	.	TGTGCCTGGAGCCGCACAGGTCCGGCAGATACGCAGTATTTT	CAWSRTGPADTQYF
.	TRBV12-3/TRBV12-4	TRBJ1-6	TRBD1	TGTGCCAGCAGTCGACAGGGTGTGACCCTCCACTTT	CASSRQGVTLHF
.	TRBV15	TRBJ2-7	.	TGTGCCACCAGCAGAGATCGACTCTCCTACGAGCAGTACTTC	CATSRDRLSYEQYF
.	TRBV6-4	TRBJ2-3	TRBD2	TGTGCCAGCAGTGACTCTAGCGGGGGGGCCGATACGCAGTATTTT	CASSDSSGGADTQYF
.	TRBV6-1	TRBJ2-1	TRBD1	TGTGCCAGCAGTGAAGCCTGGGGACAGTACAATGAGCAGTTCTTC	CASSEAWGQYNEQFF
.	TRBV9	TRBJ2-3	TRBD2	TGTGCCAGCAGCGTACCAGCGGGGGGGCATTCAGATACGCAGTATTTT	CASSVPAGGHSDTQYF
.	TRBV4-3	TRBJ2-7	TRBD2	TGCGCCAGCAGCCAACATCATAGCGGGACAAACTACGAGCAGTACTTC	CASSQHHSGTNYEQYF
few	TRBV28	TRBJ1-5	.	TGTGCCAGCAGTTATCCTTATCAGGGCCCTTTTGGCAATCAGCCCCAGCATTTT	CASSYPYQGPFGNQPQHF
.	TRBV7-9	TRBJ1-5	TRBD1	TGTGCCAGCAGCTTACCAGGGGGAGAAAATCAGCCCCAGCATTTT	CASSLPGGENQPQHF
.	TRBV2	TRBJ1-3	TRBD1	TGTGCCAGCAGTGAGGCCGGGACAGACGGAAACACCATATATTTT	CASSEAGTDGNTIYF
.	TRBV13	TRBJ2-2	TRBD2	TGTGCCAGCAGCTTGGAGCGGGGGGCGTTAACCGGGGAGCTGTTTTTT	CASSLERGALTGELFF
.	TRBV4-1	TRBJ1-5	TRBD1	TGCGCCAGCAGCCCGGGACAGGACTATAGCAATCAGCCCCAGCATTTT	CASSPGQDYSNQPQHF
many	TRBV6-4	TRBJ2-2	.	TGTGCCAGCAGTGAAGGGGTTCCCGGGGAGCTGTTTTTT	CASSEGVPGELFF
once	TRBV27	TRBJ1-2	TRBD1	TGTGCCAGCAGTTGGGTCGGGGGGACAGGGGGCCATGGCTACACCTTC	CASSWVGGTGGHGYTF
.	TRBV10-2	TRBJ2-2	.	TGCGCCAGCAGTGAGCCGGGGGACAGTAGGGAGCTGTTTTTT	CASSEPGDSRELFF
.	TRBV7-9	TRBJ1-5	TRBD1	TGTGCCAGCAGCTTATGGACAGGGGGGGTGAATCAGCCCCAGCATTTT	CASSLWTGGVNQPQHF
.	TRBV7-9	TRBJ2-7	TRBD1	TGTGCCAGCAGCTCGACAGGGGGCGAGCAGTACTTC	CASSSTGGEQYF
.	TRBV6-1	TRBJ2-7	.	TGTGCCAGCAGTGAAGTAAGTCGAGACACTTGGGTCTACGAGCAGTACTTC	CASSEVSRDTWVYEQYF
.	TRBV7-9	TRBJ1-1	TRBD1	TGTGCCAGCAGCTCTAGCAGGGGGTGGAACACTGAAGCTTTCTTT	CASSSSRGWNTEAFF